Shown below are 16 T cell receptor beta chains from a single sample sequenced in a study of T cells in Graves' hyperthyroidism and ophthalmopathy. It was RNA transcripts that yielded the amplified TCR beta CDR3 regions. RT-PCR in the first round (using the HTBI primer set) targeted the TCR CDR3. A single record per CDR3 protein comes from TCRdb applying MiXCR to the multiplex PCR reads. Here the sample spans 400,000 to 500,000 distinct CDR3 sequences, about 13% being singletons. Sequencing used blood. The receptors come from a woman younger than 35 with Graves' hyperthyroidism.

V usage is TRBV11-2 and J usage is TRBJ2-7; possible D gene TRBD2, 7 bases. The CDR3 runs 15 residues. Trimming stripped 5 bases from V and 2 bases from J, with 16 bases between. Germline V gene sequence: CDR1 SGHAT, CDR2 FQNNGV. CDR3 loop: CASSEGGEGAYEQYF. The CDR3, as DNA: TGTGCCAGCAGCGAAGGGGGGGAGGGGGCCTACGAGCAGTACTTC.

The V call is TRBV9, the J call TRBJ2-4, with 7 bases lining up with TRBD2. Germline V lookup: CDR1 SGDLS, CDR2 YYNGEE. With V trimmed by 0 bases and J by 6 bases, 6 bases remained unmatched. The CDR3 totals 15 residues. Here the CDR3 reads CASSVGLAAGNIQYF. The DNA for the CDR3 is TGTGCCAGCAGCGTAGGTCTAGCGGCGGGAAACATTCAGTACTTC.

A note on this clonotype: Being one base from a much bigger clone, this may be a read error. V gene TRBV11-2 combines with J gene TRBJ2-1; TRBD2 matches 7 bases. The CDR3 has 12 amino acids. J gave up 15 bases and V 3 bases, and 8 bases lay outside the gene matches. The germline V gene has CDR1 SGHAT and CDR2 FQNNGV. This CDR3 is CASSLGTTCAFF. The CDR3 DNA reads TGTGCCAGCAGCTTGGGGACTACTTGTGCGTTCTTC.

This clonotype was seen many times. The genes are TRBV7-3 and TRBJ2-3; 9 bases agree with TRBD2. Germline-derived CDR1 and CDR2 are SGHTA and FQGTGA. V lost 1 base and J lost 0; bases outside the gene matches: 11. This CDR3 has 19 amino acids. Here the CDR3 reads CASSLNPLGLAGSTDTQYF. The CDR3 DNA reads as TGTGCCAGCAGCTTAAACCCCCTTGGTCTAGCGGGAAGCACAGATACGCAGTATTTT.

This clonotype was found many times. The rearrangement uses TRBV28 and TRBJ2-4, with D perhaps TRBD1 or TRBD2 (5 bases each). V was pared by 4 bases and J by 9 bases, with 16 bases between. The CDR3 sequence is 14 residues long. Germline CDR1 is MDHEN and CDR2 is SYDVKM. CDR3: CASSSLQGEGIQYF. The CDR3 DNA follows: TGTGCCAGCAGTTCCCTCCAGGGAGAAGGCATTCAGTACTTC.

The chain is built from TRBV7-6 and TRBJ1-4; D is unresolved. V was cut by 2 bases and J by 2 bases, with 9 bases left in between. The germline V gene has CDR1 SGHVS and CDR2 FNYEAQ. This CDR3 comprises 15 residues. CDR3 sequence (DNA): TGTGCCAGCAGCTTATTGCCCAGGACTAATGAAAAACTGTTTTTT. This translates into CASSLLPRTNEKLFF.

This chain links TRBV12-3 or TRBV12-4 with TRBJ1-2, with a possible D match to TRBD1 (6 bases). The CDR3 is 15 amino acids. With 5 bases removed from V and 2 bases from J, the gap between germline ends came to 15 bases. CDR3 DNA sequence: TGTGCCAGCAGTAAACAGGGCTTGCCCAACTATGGCTACACCTTC. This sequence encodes CASSKQGLPNYGYTF.

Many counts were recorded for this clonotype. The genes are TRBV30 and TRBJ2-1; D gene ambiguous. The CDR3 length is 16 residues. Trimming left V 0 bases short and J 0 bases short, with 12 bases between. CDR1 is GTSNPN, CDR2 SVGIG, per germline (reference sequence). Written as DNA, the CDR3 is TGTGCCTGGAGTGTAGGGCCGGCGAACTCCTACAATGAGCAGTTCTTC. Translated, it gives CAWSVGPANSYNEQFF.

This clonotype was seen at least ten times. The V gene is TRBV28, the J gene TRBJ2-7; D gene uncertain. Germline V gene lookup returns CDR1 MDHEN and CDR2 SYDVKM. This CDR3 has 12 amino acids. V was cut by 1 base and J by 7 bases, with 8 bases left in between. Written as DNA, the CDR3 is TGTGCCAGCAGTTTATCCAGAGGTGAGCAGTACTTC. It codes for CASSLSRGEQYF.

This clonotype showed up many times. Written as DNA, the CDR3 is TGCAGTGCTAGTTTTGCGGGAGGGCCTGACAATGAGCAGTTCTTC. It is translated as CSASFAGGPDNEQFF. The rearrangement links TRBV20-1 to TRBJ2-1; 9 bases line up with TRBD2. CDR3 length: 15 residues. Germline V gene data show CDR1 as DFQATT and CDR2 as SNEGSKA (reference sequence). The V gene end was trimmed by 3 bases and the J gene end by 5 bases; junction bases not matched to a gene: 8.

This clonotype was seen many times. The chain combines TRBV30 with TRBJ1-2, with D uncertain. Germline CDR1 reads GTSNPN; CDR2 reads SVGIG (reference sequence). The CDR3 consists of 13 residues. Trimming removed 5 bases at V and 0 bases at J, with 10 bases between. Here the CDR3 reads CAWRFGANYGYTF. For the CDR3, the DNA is TGTGCCTGGCGCTTTGGCGCTAACTATGGCTACACCTTC. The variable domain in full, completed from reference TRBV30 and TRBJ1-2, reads SQTIHQWPATLVQPVGSPLSLECTVEGTSNPNLYWYRQAAGRGLQLLFYSVGIGQISSEVPQNLSASRPQDRQFILSSKKLLLSDSGFYLCAWRFGANYGYTFGSGTRLTVV.

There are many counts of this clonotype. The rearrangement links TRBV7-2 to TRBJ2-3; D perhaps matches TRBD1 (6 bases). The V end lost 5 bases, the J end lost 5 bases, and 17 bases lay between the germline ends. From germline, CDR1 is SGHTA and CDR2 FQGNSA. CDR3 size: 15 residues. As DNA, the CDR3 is TGTGCCAGCAGCCTGGGGGCAGGGACACGAGATACGCAGTATTTT. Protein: CASSLGAGTRDTQYF.

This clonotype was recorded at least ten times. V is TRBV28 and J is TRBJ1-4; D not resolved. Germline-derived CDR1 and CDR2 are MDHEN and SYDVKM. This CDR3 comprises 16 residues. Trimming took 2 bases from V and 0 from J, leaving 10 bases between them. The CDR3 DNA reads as TGTGCCAGCAGTTTAGTGCAGAGAGCAACTAATGAAAAACTGTTTTTT. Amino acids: CASSLVQRATNEKLFF.

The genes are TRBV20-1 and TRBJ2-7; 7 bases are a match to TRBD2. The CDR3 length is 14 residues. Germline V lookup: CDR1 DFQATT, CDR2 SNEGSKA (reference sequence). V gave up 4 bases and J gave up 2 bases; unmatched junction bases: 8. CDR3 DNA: TGCAGTGCTACGGCGGGAGTGGCGCCCTACGAGCAGTACTTC. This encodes CSATAGVAPYEQYF.

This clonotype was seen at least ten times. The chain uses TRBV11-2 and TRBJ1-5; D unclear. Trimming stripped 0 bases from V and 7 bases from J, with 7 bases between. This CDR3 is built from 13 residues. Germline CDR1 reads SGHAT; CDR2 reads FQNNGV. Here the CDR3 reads CASSLELGQPQHF. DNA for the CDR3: TGTGCCAGCAGCTTAGAACTCGGGCAGCCCCAGCATTTT.

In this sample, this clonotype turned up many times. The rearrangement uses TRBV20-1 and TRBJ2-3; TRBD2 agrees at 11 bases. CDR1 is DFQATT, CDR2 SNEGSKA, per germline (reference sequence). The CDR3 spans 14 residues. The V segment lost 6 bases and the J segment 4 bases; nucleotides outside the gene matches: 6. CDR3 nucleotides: TGCAGTGCCCCTGGGACTAGCGGAGCAGATACGCAGTATTTT. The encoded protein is CSAPGTSGADTQYF.